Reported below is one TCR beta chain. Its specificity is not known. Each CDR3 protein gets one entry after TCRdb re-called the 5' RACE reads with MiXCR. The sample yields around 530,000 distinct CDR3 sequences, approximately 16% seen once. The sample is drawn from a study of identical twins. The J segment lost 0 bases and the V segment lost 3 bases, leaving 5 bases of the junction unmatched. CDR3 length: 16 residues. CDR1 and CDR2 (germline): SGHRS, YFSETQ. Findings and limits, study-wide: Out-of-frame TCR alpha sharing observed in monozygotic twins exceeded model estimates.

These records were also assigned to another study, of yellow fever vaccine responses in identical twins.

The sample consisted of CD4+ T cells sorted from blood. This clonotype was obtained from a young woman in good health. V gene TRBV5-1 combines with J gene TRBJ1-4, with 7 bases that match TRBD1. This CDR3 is CASSSGQHSTNEKLFF. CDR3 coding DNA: TGCGCCAGCAGCTCGGGACAGCACTCAACTAATGAAAAACTGTTTTTT.